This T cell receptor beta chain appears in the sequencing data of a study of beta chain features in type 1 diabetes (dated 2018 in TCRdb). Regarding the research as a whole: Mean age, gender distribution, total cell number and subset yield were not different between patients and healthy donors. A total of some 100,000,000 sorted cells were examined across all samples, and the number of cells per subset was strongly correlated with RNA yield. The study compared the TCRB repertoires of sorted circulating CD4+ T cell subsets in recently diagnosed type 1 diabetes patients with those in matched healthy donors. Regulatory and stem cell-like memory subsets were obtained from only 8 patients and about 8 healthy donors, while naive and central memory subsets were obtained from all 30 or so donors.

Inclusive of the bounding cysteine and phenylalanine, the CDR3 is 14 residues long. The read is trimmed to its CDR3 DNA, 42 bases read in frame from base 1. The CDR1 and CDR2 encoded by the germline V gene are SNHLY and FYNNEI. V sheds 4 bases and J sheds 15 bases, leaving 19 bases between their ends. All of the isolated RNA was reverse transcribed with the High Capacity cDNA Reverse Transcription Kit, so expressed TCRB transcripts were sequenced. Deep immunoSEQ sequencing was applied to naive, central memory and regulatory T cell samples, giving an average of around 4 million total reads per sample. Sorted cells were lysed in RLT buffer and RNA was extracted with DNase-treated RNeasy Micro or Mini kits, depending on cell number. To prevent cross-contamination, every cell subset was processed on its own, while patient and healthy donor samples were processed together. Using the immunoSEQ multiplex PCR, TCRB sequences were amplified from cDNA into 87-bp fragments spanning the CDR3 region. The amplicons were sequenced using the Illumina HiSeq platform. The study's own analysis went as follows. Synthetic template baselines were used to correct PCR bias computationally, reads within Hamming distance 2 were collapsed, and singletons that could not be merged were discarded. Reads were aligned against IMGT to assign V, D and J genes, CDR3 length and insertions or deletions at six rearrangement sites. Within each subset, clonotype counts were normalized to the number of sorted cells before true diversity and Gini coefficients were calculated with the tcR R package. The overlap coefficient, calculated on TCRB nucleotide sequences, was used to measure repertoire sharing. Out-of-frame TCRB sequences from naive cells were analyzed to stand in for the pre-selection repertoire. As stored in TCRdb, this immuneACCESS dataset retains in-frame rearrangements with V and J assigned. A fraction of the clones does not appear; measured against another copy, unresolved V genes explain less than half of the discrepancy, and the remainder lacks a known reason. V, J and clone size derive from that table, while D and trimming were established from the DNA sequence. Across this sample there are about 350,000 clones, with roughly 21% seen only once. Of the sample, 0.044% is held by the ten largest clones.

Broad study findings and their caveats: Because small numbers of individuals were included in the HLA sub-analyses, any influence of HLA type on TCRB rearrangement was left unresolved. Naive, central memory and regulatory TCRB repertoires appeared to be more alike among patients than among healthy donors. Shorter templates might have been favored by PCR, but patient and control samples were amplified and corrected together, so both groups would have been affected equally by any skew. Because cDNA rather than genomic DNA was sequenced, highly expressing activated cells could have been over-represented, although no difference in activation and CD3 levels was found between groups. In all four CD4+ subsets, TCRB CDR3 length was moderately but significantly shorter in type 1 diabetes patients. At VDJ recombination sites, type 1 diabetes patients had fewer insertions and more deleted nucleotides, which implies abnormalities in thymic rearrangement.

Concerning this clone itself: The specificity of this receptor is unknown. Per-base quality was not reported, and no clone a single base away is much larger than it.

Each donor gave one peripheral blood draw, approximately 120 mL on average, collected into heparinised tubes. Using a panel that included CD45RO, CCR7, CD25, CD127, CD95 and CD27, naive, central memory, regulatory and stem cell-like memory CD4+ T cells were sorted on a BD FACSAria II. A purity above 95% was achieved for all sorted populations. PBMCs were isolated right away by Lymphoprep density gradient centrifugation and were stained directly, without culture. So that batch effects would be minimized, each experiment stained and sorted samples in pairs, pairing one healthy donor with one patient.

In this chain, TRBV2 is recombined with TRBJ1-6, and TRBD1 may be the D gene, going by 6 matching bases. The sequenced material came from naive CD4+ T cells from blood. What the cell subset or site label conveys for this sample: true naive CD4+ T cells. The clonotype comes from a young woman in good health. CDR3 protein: CASSAGQPSRGLHF. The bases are TGTGCCAGCAGTGCCGGACAGCCATCTAGGGGCCTCCACTTT. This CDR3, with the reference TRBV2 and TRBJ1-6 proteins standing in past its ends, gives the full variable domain EPEVTQTPSHQVTQMGQEVILRCVPISNHLYFYWYRQILGQKVEFLVSFYNNEISEKSEIFDDQFSVERPDGSNFTLKIRSTKLEDSAMYFCASSAGQPSRGLHFGNGTRLTVT.